Listed below are T cell receptor beta chains from one sample, sequenced in a study of T cell responses to AZD1222 COVID-19 vaccine. Profiled with immunoSEQ multiplex PCR; TCRdb holds only in-frame clones, not every one. The table shows 120,000 or so clones, with approximately 80% occurring only once. Sequenced material: peripheral blood, taken 28 days after the second AZD1222 dose. These receptors were collected from an adult who received the AZD1222 COVID-19 vaccine. CDR3s include the opening cysteine and the closing phenylalanine or tryptophan. The D gene is left open where the match is weak. Clone size is given for some rows only: seen once, a few or many times, or a class if the clone is expanded.

v_call,clone_size,d_call,j_call,cdr3_aa,cdr3_nt
TRBV28,.,.,TRBJ1-5,CASSTRQVSKTQPQHF,TGTGCCAGCAGTACGAGACAGGTTTCAAAAACTCAGCCCCAGCATTTT
TRBV6-2/TRBV6-3,.,.,TRBJ2-7,CASSSWSLHYEQYF,TGTGCCAGCAGCTCATGGAGTTTACACTACGAGCAGTACTTC
TRBV19,.,.,TRBJ1-2,CASSIATFLTGSDYGYTF,TGTGCCAGTAGTATAGCCACATTTCTCACAGGGTCGGATTATGGCTACACCTTC
TRBV30,.,.,TRBJ2-3,CAWSARTTDTQYF,TGTGCCTGGAGTGCCCGGACCACAGATACGCAGTATTTT
TRBV7-7,.,.,TRBJ2-1,CASSLIYANEQFF,TGTGCTAGCAGCTTAATCTATGCCAATGAGCAGTTCTTC
TRBV5-4,.,.,TRBJ1-6,CASSLAVTGDSPLHF,TGTGCCAGCAGCTTGGCAGTGACAGGCGATTCACCCCTCCACTTT
TRBV6-5,.,.,TRBJ1-5,CASSQALSNQPQHF,TGTGCCAGCAGTCAGGCTTTGAGCAATCAGCCCCAGCATTTT
TRBV6-5,.,.,TRBJ1-5,CASSYMGNQPQHF,TGTGCCAGCAGTTACATGGGGAATCAGCCCCAGCATTTT
TRBV9,.,.,TRBJ1-3,CASSVAVGGNTIYF,TGTGCCAGCAGCGTAGCGGTGGGAGGAAACACCATATATTTT
TRBV21-1,.,.,TRBJ1-5,CASSRPGQGALWGNQPQHF,TGTGCCAGCAGCAGACCGGGACAGGGGGCCCTATGGGGCAATCAGCCCCAGCATTTT
TRBV25-1,.,.,TRBJ2-2,CASSTGRGAWTGELFF,TGTGCCAGCAGTACGGGTAGGGGGGCGTGGACCGGGGAGCTGTTTTTT
TRBV7-2,.,.,TRBJ1-5,CASSFIYNQPQHF,TGTGCCAGCAGCTTCATCTATAATCAGCCCCAGCATTTT
TRBV5-4,.,.,TRBJ1-1,CASSLEASANTEAFF,TGTGCCAGCAGCTTGGAAGCTTCGGCTAACACTGAAGCTTTCTTT
TRBV7-2,.,TRBD1,TRBJ2-1,CASSFPRGRGMNEQFF,TGTGCCAGCAGCTTCCCTCGAGGCAGGGGGATGAATGAGCAGTTCTTC
TRBV7-2,once,TRBD1,TRBJ1-2,CASSYRTGGNYGYTF,TGTGCCAGCAGCTACCGGACAGGGGGAAACTATGGCTACACCTTC
TRBV2,.,.,TRBJ2-1,CASSVFQRSYNEQFF,TGTGCCAGCAGTGTTTTCCAGAGATCCTACAATGAGCAGTTCTTC
TRBV5-1,once,TRBD1,TRBJ1-3,CASSSQGLEGNTIYF,TGCGCCAGCAGCTCACAGGGGCTGGAAGGAAACACCATATATTTT
TRBV27,.,.,TRBJ1-1,CASSLRTPNTEAFF,TGTGCCAGCAGTTTACGGACCCCAAACACTGAAGCTTTCTTT
TRBV7-9,.,.,TRBJ1-2,CASSSEWGRSDGYTF,TGTGCCAGCAGCTCCGAGTGGGGGCGCTCGGATGGCTACACCTTC
TRBV28,.,.,TRBJ1-3,CASSFDRRSTGNTIYF,TGTGCCAGCAGTTTCGACCGCCGCTCAACAGGAAACACCATATATTTT
TRBV7-2,.,.,TRBJ2-1,CASSLAGVNEQFF,TGTGCCAGCAGCTTAGCCGGGGTAAATGAGCAGTTCTTC
TRBV4-1,once,.,TRBJ1-1,CASRPGRSTEAFF,TGCGCCAGCAGACCCGGACGGTCAACTGAAGCTTTCTTT
TRBV5-8,.,TRBD1,TRBJ2-1,CASSFSGDRGNEQFF,TGTGCCAGCAGCTTCTCCGGGGACAGGGGCAATGAGCAGTTCTTC
TRBV7-2,.,.,TRBJ2-1,CASSPRGVDEQFF,TGTGCCAGCAGCCCAAGAGGGGTCGATGAGCAGTTCTTC
TRBV19,.,TRBD2,TRBJ2-1,CASSSAGGYDNEQFF,TGTGCCAGTAGTAGTGCGGGGGGATATGACAATGAGCAGTTCTTC
TRBV5-6,once,TRBD1,TRBJ1-1,CASSRRDRGSTEAFF,TGTGCCAGCAGCCGCCGCGACAGGGGATCCACTGAAGCTTTCTTT
TRBV5-5,once,.,TRBJ1-2,CASSLVGPTLNYGYTF,TGTGCCAGCAGCTTGGTTGGTCCAACCCTTAACTATGGCTACACCTTC
TRBV23-1,.,.,TRBJ2-1,CASMGGLNNEQFF,TGCGCCAGCATGGGGGGGCTTAACAATGAGCAGTTCTTC
TRBV4-1,.,TRBD1,TRBJ2-7,CASSQAGTGVYEQYF,TGCGCCAGCAGCCAGGCCGGGACAGGGGTTTACGAGCAGTACTTC
TRBV7-2,.,.,TRBJ2-3,CASSPQGQVGDTQYF,TGTGCCAGCAGCCCCCAGGGGCAGGTAGGGGATACGCAGTATTTT
TRBV20-1,few,TRBD1,TRBJ1-1,CSASTGGGWDTEAFF,TGCAGTGCTAGTACAGGGGGCGGGTGGGACACTGAAGCTTTCTTT
TRBV7-3,.,.,TRBJ2-2,CASSLTVTAGELFF,TGTGCCAGCAGCTTAACGGTAACGGCTGGGGAGCTGTTTTTT
TRBV3-1/TRBV3-2,.,.,TRBJ1-1,CASSQEGTLGTEAFF,TGTGCCAGCAGCCAAGAGGGCACTCTGGGAACTGAAGCTTTCTTT
TRBV28,.,TRBD1,TRBJ1-5,CASSSPWQGEVNSNQPQHF,TGTGCCAGCAGCAGCCCATGGCAGGGGGAAGTCAATAGCAATCAGCCCCAGCATTTT
TRBV11-3,.,.,TRBJ2-1,CASSSQGEQFF,TGTGCCAGCAGCTCGCAGGGTGAGCAGTTCTTC
TRBV5-1,.,TRBD1,TRBJ2-1,CASTLRGTGVSNEQFF,TGCGCCAGCACCCTCAGGGGGACAGGGGTAAGCAATGAGCAGTTCTTC
TRBV9,.,.,TRBJ2-5,CASSARLGETQYF,TGTGCCAGCAGCGCCCGTCTCGGGGAGACCCAGTACTTC
TRBV7-2,.,.,TRBJ2-7,CASSLVPSYEQYF,TGTGCCAGCAGCTTAGTGCCCTCCTACGAGCAGTACTTC
TRBV5-8,.,.,TRBJ2-2,CASSHRDTGELFF,TGTGCCAGCAGTCACAGGGACACCGGGGAGCTGTTTTTT
TRBV6-2/TRBV6-3,few,.,TRBJ2-2,CASSFFAGELFF,TGTGCCAGCAGCTTCTTCGCCGGGGAGCTGTTTTTT
TRBV5-6,.,TRBD1,TRBJ2-5,CASSSRTGEETQYF,TGTGCCAGCAGCTCCCGGACAGGGGAAGAGACCCAGTACTTC
TRBV27,.,.,TRBJ1-2,CASSFVRNYGYTF,TGTGCCAGCAGTTTTGTCAGGAACTATGGCTACACCTTC
TRBV2,few,TRBD1,TRBJ1-4,CASSATGEDEKLFF,TGTGCCAGCAGCGCCACAGGGGAGGATGAAAAACTGTTTTTT
TRBV6-5,.,.,TRBJ2-7,CASSLTAYEQYF,TGTGCCAGCAGTCTCACTGCCTACGAGCAGTACTTC
TRBV29-1,.,.,TRBJ2-3,CSVDGAGLDTQYF,TGCAGCGTTGACGGGGCAGGGCTAGATACGCAGTATTTT
TRBV28,.,.,TRBJ1-2,CASSLRWNGYTF,TGTGCCAGCAGTTTAAGGTGGAATGGCTACACCTTC
TRBV18,.,TRBD1,TRBJ1-1,CASSPWTGENTEAFF,TGTGCCAGCTCACCTTGGACAGGAGAGAACACTGAAGCTTTCTTT
TRBV11-2,.,.,TRBJ1-2,CASRHFDRSYGYTF,TGTGCCAGCAGACATTTTGACAGGTCCTATGGCTACACCTTC
TRBV19,.,.,TRBJ1-2,CASRKGDQTYGYTF,TGTGCCAGTAGAAAGGGAGACCAAACCTATGGCTACACCTTC
TRBV19,.,TRBD1,TRBJ1-3,CATARGQGSGNTIYF,TGTGCCACCGCCCGCGGACAGGGGTCAGGAAACACCATATATTTT
TRBV7-9,.,TRBD1,TRBJ1-2,CASSLGETGGGFGYTF,TGTGCCAGCAGCTTAGGGGAGACAGGGGGTGGCTTTGGCTACACCTTC
TRBV27,.,.,TRBJ1-2,CASSLSARFYGYTF,TGTGCCAGCAGTTTATCCGCCAGGTTCTATGGCTACACCTTC
TRBV4-1,.,.,TRBJ1-5,CASSQGLDSNQPQHF,TGCGCCAGCAGCCAAGGGTTGGATAGCAATCAGCCCCAGCATTTT
TRBV15,once,.,TRBJ2-7,CATSGQGYGEQYF,TGTGCCACCAGCGGTCAGGGTTATGGCGAGCAGTACTTC
TRBV9,.,.,TRBJ1-1,CASSAYRDTEAFF,TGTGCCAGCAGCGCGTACAGGGACACTGAAGCTTTCTTT
TRBV27,.,.,TRBJ1-3,CASSFETKGDTIYF,TGTGCCAGCAGTTTTGAAACGAAGGGGGACACCATATATTTT
TRBV24-1,.,.,TRBJ2-2,CATSDASPNTGELFF,TGTGCCACCAGTGACGCGAGTCCGAACACCGGGGAGCTGTTTTTT
TRBV4-3,.,.,TRBJ1-2,CASSQGGREYPPRGGYTF,TGCGCCAGCAGCCAGGGGGGTCGGGAGTACCCTCCTCGGGGTGGCTACACCTTC
TRBV5-1,.,.,TRBJ2-5,CASSKDSTEETQYF,TGCGCCAGCAGTAAGGACAGTACCGAAGAGACCCAGTACTTC
TRBV5-1,.,.,TRBJ2-2,CASSLDFAMGGELFF,TGCGCCAGCAGCTTGGATTTCGCTATGGGCGGGGAGCTGTTTTTT